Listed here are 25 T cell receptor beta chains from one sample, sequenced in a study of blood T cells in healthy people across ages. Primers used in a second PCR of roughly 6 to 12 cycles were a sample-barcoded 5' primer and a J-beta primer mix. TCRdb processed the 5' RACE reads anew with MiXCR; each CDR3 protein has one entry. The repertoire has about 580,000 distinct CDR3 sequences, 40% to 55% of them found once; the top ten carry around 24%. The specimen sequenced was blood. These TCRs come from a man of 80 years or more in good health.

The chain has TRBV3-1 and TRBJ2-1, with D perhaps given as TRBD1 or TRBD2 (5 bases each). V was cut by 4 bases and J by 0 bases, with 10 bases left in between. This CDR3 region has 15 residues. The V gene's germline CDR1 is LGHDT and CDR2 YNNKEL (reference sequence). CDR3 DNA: TGTGCCAGCAGCCGAGGGGATCCCTCCTACAATGAGCAGTTCTTC. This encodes CASSRGDPSYNEQFF.

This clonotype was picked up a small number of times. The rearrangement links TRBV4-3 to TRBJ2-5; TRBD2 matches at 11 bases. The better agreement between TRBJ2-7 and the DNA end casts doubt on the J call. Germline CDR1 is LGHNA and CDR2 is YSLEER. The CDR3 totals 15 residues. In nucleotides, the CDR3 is TGCGCCAGCAGCCAAGAGGGACTAGCGGTATACGAGCAGTACTTC. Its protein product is CASSQEGLAVYEQYF.

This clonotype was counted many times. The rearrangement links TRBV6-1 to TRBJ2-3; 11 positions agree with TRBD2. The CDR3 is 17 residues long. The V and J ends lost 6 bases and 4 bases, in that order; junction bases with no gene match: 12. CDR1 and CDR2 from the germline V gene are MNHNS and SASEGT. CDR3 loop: CASSRRWSSGGPDTQYF. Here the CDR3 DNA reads TGTGCCAGCAGCCGCCGTTGGTCTAGCGGGGGGCCAGATACGCAGTATTTT.

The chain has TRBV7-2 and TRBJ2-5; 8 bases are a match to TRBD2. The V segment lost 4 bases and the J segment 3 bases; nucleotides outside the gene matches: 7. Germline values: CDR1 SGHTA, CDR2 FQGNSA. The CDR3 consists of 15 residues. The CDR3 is CASSSRLAREETQYF. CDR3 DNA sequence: TGTGCCAGCAGCTCCCGACTAGCGAGGGAAGAGACCCAGTACTTC. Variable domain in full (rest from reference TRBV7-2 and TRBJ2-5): GAGVSQSPSNKVTEKGKDVELRCDPISGHTALYWYRQSLGQGLEFLIYFQGNSAPDKSGLPSDRFSAERTGGSVSTLTIQRTQQEDSAVYLCASSSRLAREETQYFGPGTRLLVL.

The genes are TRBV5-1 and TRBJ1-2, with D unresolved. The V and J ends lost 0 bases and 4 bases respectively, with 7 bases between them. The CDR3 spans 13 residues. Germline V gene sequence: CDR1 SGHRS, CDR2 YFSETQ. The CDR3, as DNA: TGCGCCAGCAGCTTGGACAGCCCCTATGGCTACACCTTC. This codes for CASSLDSPYGYTF.

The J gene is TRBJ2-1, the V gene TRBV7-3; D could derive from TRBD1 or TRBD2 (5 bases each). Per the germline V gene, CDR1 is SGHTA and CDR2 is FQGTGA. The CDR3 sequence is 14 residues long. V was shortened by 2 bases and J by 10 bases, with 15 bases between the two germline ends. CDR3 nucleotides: TGTGCCAGCAGCTTAGGCCAGGGTGGGACGGAGCAGTTCTTC. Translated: CASSLGQGGTEQFF.

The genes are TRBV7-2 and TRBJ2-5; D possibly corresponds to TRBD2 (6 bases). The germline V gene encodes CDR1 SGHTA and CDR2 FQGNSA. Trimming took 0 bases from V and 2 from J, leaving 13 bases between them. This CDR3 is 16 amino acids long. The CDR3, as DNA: TGTGCCAGCAGCTTAGCGCTAGCGTTAACTCAAGAGACCCAGTACTTC. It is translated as CASSLALALTQETQYF.

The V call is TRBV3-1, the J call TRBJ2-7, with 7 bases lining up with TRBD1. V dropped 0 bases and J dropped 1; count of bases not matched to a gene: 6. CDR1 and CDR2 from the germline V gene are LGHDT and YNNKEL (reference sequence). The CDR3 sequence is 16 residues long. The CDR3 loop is CASSQEKGDSSYEQYF. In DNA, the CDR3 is TGTGCCAGCAGCCAAGAAAAAGGGGACAGTTCCTACGAGCAGTACTTC.

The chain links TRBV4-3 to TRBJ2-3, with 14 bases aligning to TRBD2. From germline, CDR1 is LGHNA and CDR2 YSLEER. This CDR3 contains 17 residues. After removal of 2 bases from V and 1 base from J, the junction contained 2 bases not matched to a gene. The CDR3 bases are TGCGCCAGCAGCCAATCGGGACTAGCGGGGGGCACAGATACGCAGTATTTT. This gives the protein CASSQSGLAGGTDTQYF.

CDR3 sequence: CSVPGLAGGDNEQFF. CDR3 nucleotide sequence: TGCAGCGTTCCGGGACTAGCGGGAGGAGACAATGAGCAGTTCTTC. The V call is TRBV29-1, the J call TRBJ2-1; the match to TRBD2 covers 15 bases. Germline V gives CDR1 SQVTM, CDR2 ANQGSEA. With V trimmed by 5 bases and J by 5 bases, 4 bases remained unmatched. The CDR3 runs 15 residues.

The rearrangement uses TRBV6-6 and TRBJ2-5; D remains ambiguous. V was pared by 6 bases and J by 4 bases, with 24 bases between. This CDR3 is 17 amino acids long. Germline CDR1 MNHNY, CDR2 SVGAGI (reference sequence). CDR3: CASRSSRRGVMGETQYF. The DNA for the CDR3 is TGTGCCAGCAGATCCAGTAGGAGAGGAGTGATGGGAGAGACCCAGTACTTC.

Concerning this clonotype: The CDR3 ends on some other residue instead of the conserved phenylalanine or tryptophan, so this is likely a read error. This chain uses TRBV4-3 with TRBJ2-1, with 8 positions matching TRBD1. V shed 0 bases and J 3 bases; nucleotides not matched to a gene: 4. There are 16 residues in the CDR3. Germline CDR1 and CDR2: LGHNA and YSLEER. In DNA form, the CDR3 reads TGCGCCAGCAGCCAAGATAAAGGGACAGGCTACAATGAGCAGTTCTTA. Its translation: CASSQDKGTGYNEQFL.

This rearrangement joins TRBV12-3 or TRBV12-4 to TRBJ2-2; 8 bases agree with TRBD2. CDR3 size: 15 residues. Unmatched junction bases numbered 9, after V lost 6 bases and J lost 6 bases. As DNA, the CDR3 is TGTGCCAGCAGAGCGGGAGTCGGGGGGTCCGGGGAGCTGTTTTTT. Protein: CASRAGVGGSGELFF.

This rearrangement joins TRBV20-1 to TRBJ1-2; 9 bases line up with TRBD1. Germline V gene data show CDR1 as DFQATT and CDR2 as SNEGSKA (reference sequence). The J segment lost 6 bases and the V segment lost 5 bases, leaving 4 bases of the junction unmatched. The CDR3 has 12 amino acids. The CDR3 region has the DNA TGCAGTGCTCGACAGGGGGACCATGGCTACACCTTC. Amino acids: CSARQGDHGYTF.

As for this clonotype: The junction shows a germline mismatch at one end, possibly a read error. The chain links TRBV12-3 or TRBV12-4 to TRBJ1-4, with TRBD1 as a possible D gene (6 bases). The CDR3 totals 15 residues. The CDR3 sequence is CAGSLNPSQGEKLFF. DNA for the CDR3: TGTGCCGGCAGTTTGAATCCCTCCCAGGGGGAAAAACTGTTTTTT.

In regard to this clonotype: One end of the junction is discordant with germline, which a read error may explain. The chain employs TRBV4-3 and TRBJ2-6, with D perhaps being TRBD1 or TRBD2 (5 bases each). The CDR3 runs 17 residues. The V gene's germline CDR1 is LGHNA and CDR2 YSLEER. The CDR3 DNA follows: TGCGCCAGCAACCAAGCGGACACAGGCTCTGGGGCCAACGTCCTGACTTTC. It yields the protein CASNQADTGSGANVLTF.

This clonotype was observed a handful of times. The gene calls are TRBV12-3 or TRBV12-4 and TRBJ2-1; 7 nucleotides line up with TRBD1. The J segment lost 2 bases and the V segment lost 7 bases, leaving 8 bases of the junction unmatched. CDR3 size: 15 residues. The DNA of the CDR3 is TGTGCCAGCACAAAGGTACAGGGGACCTACAATGAGCAGTTCTTC. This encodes CASTKVQGTYNEQFF.

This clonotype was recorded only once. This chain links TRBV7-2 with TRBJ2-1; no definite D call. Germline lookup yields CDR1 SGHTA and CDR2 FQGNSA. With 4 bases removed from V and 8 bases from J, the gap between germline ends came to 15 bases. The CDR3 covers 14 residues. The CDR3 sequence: CASSSVGLIDEQFF. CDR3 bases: TGTGCCAGCAGCTCAGTAGGGTTGATCGATGAGCAGTTCTTC.

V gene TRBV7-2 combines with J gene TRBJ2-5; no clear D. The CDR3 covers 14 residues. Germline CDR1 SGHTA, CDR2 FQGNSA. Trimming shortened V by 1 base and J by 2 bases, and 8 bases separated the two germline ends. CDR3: CASSLDPDQETQYF. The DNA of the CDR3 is TGTGCCAGCAGCTTAGACCCTGATCAAGAGACCCAGTACTTC.

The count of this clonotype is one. CDR3 DNA sequence: TGCAGTGCTAGAGATCTAGTACCCGGGGGCTACACCTTC. Translating gives CSARDLVPGGYTF. This chain uses TRBV20-1 with TRBJ1-2; D not resolved. The germline gives CDR1 DFQATT, CDR2 SNEGSKA (reference sequence). Trimming cost V 0 bases and J 8 bases, with 13 bases left between them. This CDR3 has 13 residues.

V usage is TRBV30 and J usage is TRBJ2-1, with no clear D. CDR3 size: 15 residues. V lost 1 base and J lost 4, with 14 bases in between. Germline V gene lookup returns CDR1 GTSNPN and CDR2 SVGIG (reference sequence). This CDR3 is CAWSGPVIGYNEQFF. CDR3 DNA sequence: TGTGCCTGGAGTGGCCCGGTGATCGGGTACAATGAGCAGTTCTTC.

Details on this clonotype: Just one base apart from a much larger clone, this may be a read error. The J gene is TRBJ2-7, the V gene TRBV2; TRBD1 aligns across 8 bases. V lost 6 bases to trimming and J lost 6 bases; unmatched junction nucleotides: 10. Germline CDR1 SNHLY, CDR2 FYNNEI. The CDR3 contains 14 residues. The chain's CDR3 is CASSDHGQGCEQYF. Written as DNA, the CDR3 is TGTGCCAGCAGCGACCACGGACAGGGCTGCGAGCAGTACTTC.

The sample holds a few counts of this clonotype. CDR3 sequence reads: CASSLQTGYTF. DNA for the CDR3: TGTGCCAGCAGCTTACAGACTGGCTACACCTTC. V and J are TRBV7-9 and TRBJ1-2; D is unresolved. Germline assignment: CDR1 SEHNR and CDR2 FQNEAQ (reference sequence). V gave up 2 bases and J gave up 7 bases, with 5 bases separating them. This CDR3 is 11 amino acids long.

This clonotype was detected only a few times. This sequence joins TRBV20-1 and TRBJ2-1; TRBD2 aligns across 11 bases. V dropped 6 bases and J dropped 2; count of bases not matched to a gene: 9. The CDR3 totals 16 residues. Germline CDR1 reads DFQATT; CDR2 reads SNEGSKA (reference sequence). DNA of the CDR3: TGCAGTGCAAGCAAGGGACTAGCGGCAGCCTACAATGAGCAGTTCTTC. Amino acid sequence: CSASKGLAAAYNEQFF.

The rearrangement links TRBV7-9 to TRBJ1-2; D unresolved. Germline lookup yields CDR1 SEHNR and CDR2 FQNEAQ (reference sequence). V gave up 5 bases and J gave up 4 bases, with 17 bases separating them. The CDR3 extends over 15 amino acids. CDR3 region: CASSQSKSFGYGYTF. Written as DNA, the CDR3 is TGTGCCAGCAGCCAATCAAAGTCCTTTGGCTATGGCTACACCTTC.